The entry below gives a single T cell receptor (beta chain) sequence along with its context. Here immunoSEQ multiplex PCR was the method, and the copy in TCRdb shows in-frame clones only, minus some. The sample carries about 210,000 clones, 70% to 90% recorded once. The data stem from a study of blood T cell repertoires in COVID-19. Trimming took off 0 bases at V and 1 base at J, with 12 bases between the two ends. The CDR3 has 16 residues. Germline assignment: CDR1 SGHDN and CDR2 FVKESK. The rearrangement uses TRBV14 and TRBJ1-1; the D is unclear. The clonotype was recovered from a human donor in a cohort sampled during active COVID-19. The specimen sequenced was peripheral blood. As DNA, the CDR3 is TGTGCCAGCAGCCAAGATCTTCTGGGCACGAACACTGAAGCTTTCTTT. This translates into CASSQDLLGTNTEAFF.